The rows below give T cell receptor beta chains drawn from one sample of a study of a mutant IDH1 vaccine in newly diagnosed glioma. No antigen has been assigned to these receptors. Clones were sequenced by immunoSEQ multiplex PCR, and TCRdb holds only the in-frame ones, with some missing. This table has tens of thousands of clones, about 80% appearing once. This sample comprised PBMCs, obtained from a glioma patient whose treatment included an IDH1 peptide vaccine. Receptors were obtained from a man between 35 and 55 years old with glioma. Both conserved end residues are part of each CDR3. Fields, in order: J gene, clone size, D gene, V gene, CDR3 DNA, CDR3 protein. A D gene is named only where the DNA matches it firmly. Size tells how often a clone was seen (once, few, many) or the class of an expanded clone, and some rows leave it out.

TRBJ1-1,few,NA,TRBV4-1,TGCGCCAGCAGCCAAGCTGTTCAGGTGCCCGAAGCTTTCTTT,CASSQAVQVPEAFF
TRBJ2-3,NA,NA,TRBV30,TGTGCCTGGAGTGGAGGGGGCACAGATACGCAGTATTTT,CAWSGGGTDTQYF
TRBJ1-1,NA,NA,TRBV15,TGTGCCACCAGCAGAGGGGGGGTAGACAGCATAGGCGGAGCTTTCTTT,CATSRGGVDSIGGAFF
TRBJ2-7,NA,NA,TRBV28,TGTGCCAGCACCCCGGACAGTACCTACGAGCAGTACTTC,CASTPDSTYEQYF
TRBJ2-4,NA,TRBD2,TRBV7-9,TGTGCCAGCAGCTCGACCCTAGCGGGAGTCCATATTCAGTACTTC,CASSSTLAGVHIQYF
TRBJ2-3,NA,NA,TRBV7-6,TGTGCCAGCAGCTCCGTTGGGGGCACAGATACGCAGTATTTT,CASSSVGGTDTQYF
TRBJ1-4,NA,NA,TRBV29-1,TGCAGCGTTGAATGGGCAGGGGCCTCTGAAAAACTGTTTTTT,CSVEWAGASEKLFF
TRBJ2-3,NA,NA,TRBV5-4,TGTGCCAGCAGCTCTAAGACATTTAGCACAGATACGCAGTATTTT,CASSSKTFSTDTQYF
TRBJ1-1,NA,TRBD1,TRBV6-5,TGTGCCAGCAGTTCTGGGACAGGGGGCTTCACTGAAGCTTTCTTT,CASSSGTGGFTEAFF
TRBJ1-5,few,NA,TRBV5-6,TGTGCCAGCAGCTACCAGGGACTCAATCAGCCCCAGCATTTT,CASSYQGLNQPQHF
TRBJ1-1,NA,NA,TRBV7-8,TGTGCCAGCAGCTTCCGGAACCCGAACACTGAAGCTTTCTTT,CASSFRNPNTEAFF
TRBJ1-3,NA,TRBD1,TRBV7-6,TGTGCCAGCAGCCGACAGGGATCTGGAAACACCATATATTTT,CASSRQGSGNTIYF
TRBJ1-2,NA,NA,TRBV6-5,TGTGCCAGCAGAACAAGGGGAGGGGTTGATGGCTACACCTTC,CASRTRGGVDGYTF
TRBJ2-5,NA,TRBD1,TRBV5-1,TGCGCCAGCAGCTTACAGGGGTTGCAAGAGACCCAGTACTTC,CASSLQGLQETQYF
TRBJ1-1,few,NA,TRBV25-1,TGTGCCAGCAGTGAGTACAGTTTATCGACTGAAGCTTTCTTT,CASSEYSLSTEAFF
TRBJ2-5,NA,NA,TRBV15,TGTGCCACCAGCAGAGGGGCGGGAAGGGAGACCCAGTACTTC,CATSRGAGRETQYF
TRBJ2-6,NA,NA,TRBV5-6,TGTGCCAGCAGCCTCCGACTCATCTCTGGGGCCAACGTCCTGACTTTC,CASSLRLISGANVLTF
TRBJ2-5,NA,NA,TRBV5-6,TGTGCCAGCTCAGGAGGGGGACCTCAAGAGACCCAGTACTTC,CASSGGGPQETQYF
TRBJ2-2,once,NA,TRBV7-8,TGTGCCAGCAGCACTCGGACGAGGGGGACCGGGGAGCTGTTTTTT,CASSTRTRGTGELFF
TRBJ1-5,NA,NA,TRBV7-2,TGTGCCAGCAGCTTCGGCCGGAATCAGCCCCAGCATTTT,CASSFGRNQPQHF
TRBJ1-3,NA,NA,TRBV7-7,TGTGCCAGCAGCCACGCTGGATCCGGAAACACCATATATTTT,CASSHAGSGNTIYF
TRBJ2-3,NA,TRBD1,TRBV29-1,TGCAGCACTACGACAGGGCTGCAGTATTTT,CSTTTGLQYF
TRBJ2-3,NA,NA,TRBV10-2,TGCGCCAGCAGCCACCCGACTGAGACGCTCACAGATACGCAGTATTTT,CASSHPTETLTDTQYF
TRBJ2-6,NA,NA,TRBV11-2,TGTGCCAGCAGCCGAGATATAGAGGGGGGGACAGTAAGGGCCAACGTCCTGACTTTC,CASSRDIEGGTVRANVLTF
TRBJ2-3,NA,NA,TRBV13,TGTGCCAGCAGCTCTAGGGCGAGCACAGATACGCAGTATTTT,CASSSRASTDTQYF
TRBJ1-1,NA,TRBD1,TRBV5-8,TGTGCCACTTCTAGGGGACAGATATTACCGAACACTGAAGCTTTCTTT,CATSRGQILPNTEAFF
TRBJ2-5,NA,NA,TRBV7-2,TGTGCCAGCAGCCCCTTTGGAAGGGAGACCCAGTACTTC,CASSPFGRETQYF
TRBJ1-5,few,NA,TRBV30,TGTGCCCATGGGGGTAGCAATCAGCCCCAGCATTTT,CAHGGSNQPQHF
TRBJ1-2,NA,NA,TRBV2,TGTGCCAGCAGTTCCGCATCCGAGCCCGGCTATGGCTACACCTTC,CASSSASEPGYGYTF
TRBJ2-5,NA,NA,TRBV5-1,TGCGCCAGCAGCTTCGGAGCTCTAGAGGGGGAGACCCAGTACTTC,CASSFGALEGETQYF
TRBJ2-2,NA,NA,TRBV2,TGTGCCAGCTCACGCGGACAAACGAACACCGGGGAGCTGTTTTTT,CASSRGQTNTGELFF
TRBJ1-2,once,TRBD1,TRBV6-6,TGTGCCAGCAGTTCGACAGGGACTAACTATGGCTACACCTTC,CASSSTGTNYGYTF